This TCR beta chain was found in a study of cytomegalovirus exposure and HLA in healthy donors. The study's findings and limits: The classifier reportedly diagnosed cytomegalovirus status with high sensitivity and specificity. Researchers reported in a later analysis that a missense DCLRE1C variant was tied to TCR beta V- and J-gene trimming. CMV serostatus was the sole immune exposure information available.

The PCR used 60 Vbeta and 13 Jbeta primers. Original data processing: Approximately 11 million shared chains were among roughly 81 million unique TCR beta chains counted in a later analysis. Generated by immunoSEQ multiplex PCR, the TCRdb table keeps only in-frame clones and is missing some. D and trimming come from the DNA, and the V and J calls and clone size come from that table. Here the sample spans nearly 200,000 clones, 82% being singletons. Details on this clone: Its antigen is unidentified.

Sequenced sample: PBMCs. The sequence came from a boy aged 2 to 9 in good health and CMV-seronegative.

The CDR3 bases are TGTGCCAGCAGCTTAGGGACAGGGGGCAAGAATTCACCCCTCCACTTT. Amino acids: CASSLGTGGKNSPLHF. The chain employs TRBV7-6 and TRBJ1-6, with TRBD1 matching 11 bases. Per the germline V gene, CDR1 is SGHVS and CDR2 is FNYEAQ. This CDR3 is 16 amino acids long. V lost 1 base, J lost 7 bases, and 3 bases stayed unmatched.